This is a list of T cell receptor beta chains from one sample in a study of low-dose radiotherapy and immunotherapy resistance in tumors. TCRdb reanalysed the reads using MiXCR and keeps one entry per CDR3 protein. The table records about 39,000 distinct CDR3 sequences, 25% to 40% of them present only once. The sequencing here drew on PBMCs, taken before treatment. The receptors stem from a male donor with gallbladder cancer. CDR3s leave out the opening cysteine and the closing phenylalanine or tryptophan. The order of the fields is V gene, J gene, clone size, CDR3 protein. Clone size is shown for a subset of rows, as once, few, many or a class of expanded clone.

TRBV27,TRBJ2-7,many,ASRGAALYEQY
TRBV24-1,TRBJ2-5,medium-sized,ATSGTDSLQETQY
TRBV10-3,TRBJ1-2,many,AISESGTDYGYT
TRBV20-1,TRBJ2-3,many,SARAGRARTDTQY
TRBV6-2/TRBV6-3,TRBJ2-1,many,ASSGLAGYNEQF
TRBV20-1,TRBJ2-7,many,SARDMSGSAYEQY
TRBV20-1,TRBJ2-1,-,SARDIPTDEQFF
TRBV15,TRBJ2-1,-,ATSSRYSSYNEQF
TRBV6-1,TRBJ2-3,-,ASRSPVSPTADTQY
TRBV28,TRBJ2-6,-,ASSPFGARQGANVLT
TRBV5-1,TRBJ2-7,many,ASSGAGADYEQY
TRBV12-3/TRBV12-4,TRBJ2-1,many,ASRGGGEQF
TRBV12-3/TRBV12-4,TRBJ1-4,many,ASTPTGLNEKLF
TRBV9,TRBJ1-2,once,ASSPKDRAVYGYT
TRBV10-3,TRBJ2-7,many,AISEGLAGSYEQY
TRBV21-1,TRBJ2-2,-,ASSKKEGFYPSSNTGELF
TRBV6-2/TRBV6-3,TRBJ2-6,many,ASSYRGRGPRDNVLT
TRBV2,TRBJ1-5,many,ASLGGWGNQPQH
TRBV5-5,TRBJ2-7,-,ASSLDRQGSYEQY